This T cell receptor beta chain stems from a study of T cells in Graves' hyperthyroidism and ophthalmopathy (dated by TCRdb to between 2019 and 2020). In terms of the full investigation: Peripheral blood was collected at initial diagnosis, before any treatment. The study also compared thyroid tissue and blood T-cell repertoires from 5 to 7 Graves' hyperthyroidism patients. TCR V-J signatures able to tell the groups apart were searched for in a discovery cohort of some 100 patients, of whom over 40 had Graves' ophthalmopathy and more than 55 had stable Graves' hyperthyroidism. For training and testing, the 80 to 100 patients in the discovery cohort were randomly divided in a 7:3 ratio. Whether ophthalmopathy could be predicted prospectively was tested in an independent validation cohort made up of 18 to 20 hyperthyroidism patients plus 17 patients who later progressed to ophthalmopathy. According to the paper, TCR Vbeta CDR3 sequencing was carried out on 135 peripheral blood samples, which came from fewer than 50 ophthalmopathy, 75 to 80 hyperthyroidism and about 17 progressor patients. After sampling, hyperthyroidism patients received methimazole starting at 30 mg daily, and ophthalmopathy patients received high-dose intravenous methylprednisolone. Findings and caveats that apply to the study as a whole: In validation, the model predicted progression to ophthalmopathy with about 71% sensitivity and approximately 72% specificity, a median of 6.5 months before onset. No statistical method was used to set the sample size in advance, and investigators knew the group allocation. Blood samples also contained most of the expanded thyroid clonotypes (frequency above 0.001), which suggests that blood repertoires may reflect thyroid immune responses. A model built on a 13 V-J signature distinguished ophthalmopathy from stable hyperthyroidism, reaching 87.88% sensitivity and under 84% specificity in cross-validation and 80%/75% in testing.

A patient counted as having stable Graves' hyperthyroidism if no progression to ophthalmopathy occurred over 18 months of follow-up. Hyperthyroidism patients were newly diagnosed, with disease duration under 2 months, and aged 18 to 65 years. The study excluded patients with uncontrolled infections, other autoimmune diseases, pregnancy or lactation. Diagnoses were established on the basis of clinical symptoms, serum thyroxine and TRAb, thyroid ultrasound, and orbital computed tomography. PBMCs were isolated from about 10 ml of fresh peripheral blood by Ficoll-Paque density gradient centrifugation. Total RNA was extracted with Trizol reagent, and quality was checked on an Agilent 2100 Bioanalyzer. A remark on this clonotype: Its antigen remains undetermined. No much larger clonotype is one base removed from it; base qualities were not supplied.

TCR beta CDR3 regions were amplified from RNA transcripts. The first round of RT-PCR for the TCR CDR3 was performed with the HTBI primer set and the Qiagen OneStep RT-PCR kit. Libraries were constructed in a second round of multiplex PCR, after which size selection and purification were carried out. Sequencing of the libraries was done on an Illumina HiSeq2000 using paired-end 100 bp reads. Per the authors' processing: SOAPnuke was used to process the raw data, removing reads that contained adapters or uncalled bases, had a mean Phred below 15, or lacked an exact match to the constant primer or identifier. COPE v1.2.5 was used to merge high-quality paired reads, and clonotypes were defined as unique nucleotide sequences. MiTCR v1.1 was used to align clonotypes to the IMGT TRBV, TRBD and TRBJ reference segments. Only V-J combinations with frequency above 0.0001, covering 99% to 99.2% of repertoires, were analysed. A TCS score was defined as the ratio of F50 (clonal expansion) to E x V (chaos), with BLOSUM62-based TCRdist applied between CDR3 peptides within each V-J. Welch's t-statistics and random forest reduced several hundred V-J features to 10 to 15, which were used in a naive Bayes classifier (R e1071). The Morisita-Horn index was used to measure how similar the thyroid and blood repertoires were. TCRdb's own reprocessing of the public reads used fastp at Q25 and MiXCR and kept productive beta chains. Entries that share a CDR3 protein sequence are merged under the most common genes and DNA. For this entry, the V and J calls and clone size follow TCRdb and not the study's own pipeline. The sample table contains about 840,000 distinct CDR3 sequences; only one count was recorded for over 35% of them. 7.5% to 9.5% of the sample rests with the top ten.

Sequenced sample: blood. This receptor was taken from a man aged 18 to 30 with Graves' hyperthyroidism.

The DNA sequence follows: TGCAGTGCTAGGCCGGCCCGGGGCAATCAGCCCCAGCATTTT. This is translated as CSARPARGNQPQHF. The chain is encoded by TRBV20-1 joined to TRBJ1-5, with no confident D gene call. Based on the germline V gene (reference sequence), the CDR1 and CDR2 sequences are DFQATT and SNEGSKA. At the junction V is shortened by 3 bases and J by 2 bases, with 11 bases in between. There are 14 amino acids in the CDR3, from cysteine to phenylalanine inclusive. Kept here is only the CDR3 DNA, which spans 42 bases and is read in frame from base 1.